This TCR beta chain was captured by sequencing in a study of Ad26.COV2.S vaccination and SARS-CoV-2 variants. Study results and caveats: The TCR breadth and depth analyses may have understated or missed part of the total T cell responses.

Treatment described: 15 to 20 received Ad26.COV2.S at low or high dose, single or two shots; 5 received placebo; per-sample allocation not given. Sampling took place 63 days after the first vaccine or placebo injection. Based in Boston, the donor was an adult of 18-55 years. Profiled with immunoSEQ multiplex PCR; TCRdb holds only in-frame clones, not every one. Of roughly 300,000 clones listed, approximately 86% are singletons. The CDR3 contains 14 residues. Trimming stripped 6 bases from V and 4 bases from J, with 16 bases between. The germline CDR1 and CDR2 sequences are SGHRS and YFSETQ. Of note for this clone: The antigen is unknown.

The specimen comprised peripheral blood, sampled in a trial of Ad26.COV2.S vaccine versus placebo. This TCR was recovered from a person aged 18-60 years who received the Ad26.COV2.S COVID-19 vaccine or a placebo. This chain uses TRBV5-1 with TRBJ1-1, with D hard to call. The CDR3 region is CASTMAPGGTEAFF. In DNA, the CDR3 is TGCGCCAGCACCATGGCGCCGGGCGGCACTGAAGCTTTCTTT.